Here is one TCR beta chain with its context. The data derive from a study of shared clonotypes between healthy human individuals. Data came from immunoSEQ multiplex PCR; TCRdb stores just in-frame clones and leaves some out. The table shows almost 750,000 clones, with 72% occurring only once. V lost 8 bases and J lost 3, with 23 bases in between. The germline V gene has CDR1 MNHEY and CDR2 SMNVEV (reference sequence). This CDR3 comprises 17 residues. The chain has TRBV27 and TRBJ2-1, with a possible D match to TRBD2 (6 bases). This TCR was recovered from a young woman in good health. The specimen was memory CD4+ T cells sorted from blood. Subset described: CD45RA-negative fraction. The chain's CDR3 is CASGFRRQDYGYNEQFF. The CDR3 nucleotides are TGTGCCAGCGGATTTCGAAGGCAGGACTACGGCTACAATGAGCAGTTCTTC.